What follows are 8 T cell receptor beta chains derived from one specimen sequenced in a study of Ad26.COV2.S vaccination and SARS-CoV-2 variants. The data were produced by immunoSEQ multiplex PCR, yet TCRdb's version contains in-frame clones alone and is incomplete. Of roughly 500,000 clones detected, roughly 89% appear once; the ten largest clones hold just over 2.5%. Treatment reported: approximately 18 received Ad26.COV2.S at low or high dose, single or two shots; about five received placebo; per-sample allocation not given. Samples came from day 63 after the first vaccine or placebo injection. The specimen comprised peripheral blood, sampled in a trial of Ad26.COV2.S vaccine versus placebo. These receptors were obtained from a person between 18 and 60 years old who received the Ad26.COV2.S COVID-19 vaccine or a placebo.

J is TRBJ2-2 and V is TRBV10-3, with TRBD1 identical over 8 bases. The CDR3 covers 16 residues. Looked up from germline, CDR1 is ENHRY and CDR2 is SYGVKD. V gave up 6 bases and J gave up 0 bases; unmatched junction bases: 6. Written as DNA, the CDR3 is TGTGCCATCAGCTGGCAGGGGGCCTCGAACACCGGGGAGCTGTTTTTT. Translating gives CAISWQGASNTGELFF.

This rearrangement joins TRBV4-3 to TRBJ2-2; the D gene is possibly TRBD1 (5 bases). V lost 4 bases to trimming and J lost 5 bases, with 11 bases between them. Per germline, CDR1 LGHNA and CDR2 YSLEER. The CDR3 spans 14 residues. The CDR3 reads CASSLQGYTGELFF. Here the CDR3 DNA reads TGCGCCAGCAGCCTCCAGGGTTATACCGGGGAGCTGTTTTTT.

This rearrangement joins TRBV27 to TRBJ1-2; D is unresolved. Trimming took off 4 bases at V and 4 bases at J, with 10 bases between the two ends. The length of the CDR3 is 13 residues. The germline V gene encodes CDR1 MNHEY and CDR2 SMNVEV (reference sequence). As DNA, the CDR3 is TGTGCCAGCAGTTCTGAACGCGGCTATGGCTACACCTTC. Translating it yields CASSSERGYGYTF.

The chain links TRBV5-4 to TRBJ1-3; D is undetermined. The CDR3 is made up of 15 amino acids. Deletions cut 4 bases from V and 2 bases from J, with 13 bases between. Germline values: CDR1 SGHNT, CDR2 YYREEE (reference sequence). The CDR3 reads CASSPGGVPGNTIYF. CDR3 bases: TGTGCCAGCAGCCCTGGTGGGGTTCCTGGAAACACCATATATTTT. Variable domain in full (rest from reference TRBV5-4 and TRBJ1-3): ETGVTQSPTHLIKTRGQQVTLRCSSQSGHNTVSWYQQALGQGPQFIFQYYREEENGRGNFPPRFSGLQFPNYSSELNVNALELDDSALYLCASSPGGVPGNTIYFGEGSWLTVV.

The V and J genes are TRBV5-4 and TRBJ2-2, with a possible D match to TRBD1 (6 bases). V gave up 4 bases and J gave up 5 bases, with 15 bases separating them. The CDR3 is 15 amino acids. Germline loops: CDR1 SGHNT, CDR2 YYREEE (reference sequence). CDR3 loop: CASSAGTPGTGELFF. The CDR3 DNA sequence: TGTGCCAGCAGCGCCGGGACACCCGGGACCGGGGAGCTGTTTTTT.

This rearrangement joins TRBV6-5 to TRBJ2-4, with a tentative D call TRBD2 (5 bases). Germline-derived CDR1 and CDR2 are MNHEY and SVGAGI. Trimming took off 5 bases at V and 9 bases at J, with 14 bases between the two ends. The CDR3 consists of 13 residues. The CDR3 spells CASSPPREGIQYF. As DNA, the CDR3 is TGTGCCAGCAGTCCCCCCCGCGAGGGCATTCAGTACTTC.

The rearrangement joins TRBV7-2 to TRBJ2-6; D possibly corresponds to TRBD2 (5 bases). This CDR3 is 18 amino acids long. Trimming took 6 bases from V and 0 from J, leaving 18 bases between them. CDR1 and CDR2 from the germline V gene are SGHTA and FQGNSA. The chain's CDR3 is CASSPRPGWGSGANVLTF. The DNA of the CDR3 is TGTGCCAGCAGTCCGCGTCCGGGATGGGGCTCTGGGGCCAACGTCCTGACTTTC.

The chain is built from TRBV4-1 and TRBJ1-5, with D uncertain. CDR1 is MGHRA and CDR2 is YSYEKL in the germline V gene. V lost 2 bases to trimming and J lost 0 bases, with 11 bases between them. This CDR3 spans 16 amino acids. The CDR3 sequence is CASSQSPGLSNQPQHF. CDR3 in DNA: TGCGCCAGCAGCCAATCGCCAGGCCTTAGCAATCAGCCCCAGCATTTT.